The T cell receptor beta chain under discussion was sequenced for a study of Ad26.COV2.S vaccination and SARS-CoV-2 variants. Overall study: The authors gave Ad26.COV2.S intramuscularly, either once or twice 56 days apart. Whole-study results and caveats: Total T cell responses may have been underestimated by the TCR breadth and depth analyses.

On this clone itself: Its antigen is unidentified. The junction differs from germline at one of its ends, possibly a read error.

The germline V gene encodes CDR1 SSHAT and CDR2 FNYEAQ (reference sequence). This CDR3 contains 16 residues. The data were produced by immunoSEQ multiplex PCR, yet TCRdb's version contains in-frame clones alone and is incomplete. The sample consists of about 280,000 clones, 87% of them appearing once. Documented treatment: over 15 received Ad26.COV2.S at low or high dose, single or two shots; several received placebo; per-sample allocation not given. It was on day 63 after the first vaccine or placebo injection that samples were taken. Cohort 1b enrolled adults aged 18-55 years in Boston. The J gene is TRBJ2-5, the V gene TRBV7-7; tentative D call: TRBD1 (6 bases). The sequence was collected from a person between 18 and 60 years old who received the Ad26.COV2.S COVID-19 vaccine or a placebo. The sequences come from peripheral blood, collected in a trial of Ad26.COV2.S vaccine versus placebo. CDR3 nucleotides: TGTGCTAGCAGCCAACAACTAACCAGGGGAGCAGAGACCCAGTACTTC. Residues: CASSQQLTRGAETQYF.